Each of the 28 T cell receptor beta chains below was sequenced from the same sample in a study of T cell responses to AZD1222 COVID-19 vaccine. The assay was immunoSEQ multiplex PCR, and TCRdb's table has in-frame clones only and misses some. This table holds some 150,000 clones, 90% found once. The source material was peripheral blood, sampled on day 0 of AZD1222 vaccination. All receptors derive from an adult in good health.

This chain links TRBV30 with TRBJ2-3; either TRBD1 or TRBD2 may fit D (5 bases each). The CDR3 is 12 amino acids. Trimming removed 8 bases at V and 2 bases at J, with 11 bases between. Germline V gene lookup returns CDR1 GTSNPN and CDR2 SVGIG (reference sequence). In nucleotides, the CDR3 is TGTGCCCTCCGGGGCACCACAGATACGCAGTATTTT. It specifies CALRGTTDTQYF.

This clone appeared once. V gene TRBV28 combines with J gene TRBJ1-2; D gene unclear. With 4 bases removed from V and 8 bases from J, the gap between germline ends came to 17 bases. The CDR3 is 14 amino acids. Germline lookup yields CDR1 MDHEN and CDR2 SYDVKM. CDR3 amino acids: CASSSQVRVLGYTF. The CDR3 DNA reads as TGTGCCAGCAGTTCACAAGTGCGGGTCCTGGGCTACACCTTC.

This clone was seen a single time. The rearrangement links TRBV28 to TRBJ2-7; TRBD2 aligns across 9 bases. The CDR3 consists of 12 residues. Germline values: CDR1 MDHEN, CDR2 SYDVKM. The J segment lost 4 bases and the V segment lost 6 bases, leaving 1 base of the junction unmatched. CDR3 region: CASRLAGYEQYF. As DNA, the CDR3 is TGTGCCAGCAGACTAGCGGGTTACGAGCAGTACTTC.

The CDR3 DNA follows: TGTGCCACCAGTGATGGGGCGGGTAATCAGCCCCAGCATTTT. It encodes CATSDGAGNQPQHF. V usage is TRBV24-1 and J usage is TRBJ1-5; D possibly corresponds to TRBD1 (5 bases). Germline CDR1 is KGHDR and CDR2 is SFDVKD. Trimming left V 3 bases short and J 4 bases short, with 9 bases between. CDR3 length: 14 amino acids.

The chain has TRBV6-2 or TRBV6-3 and TRBJ2-5; D possibly uses TRBD1 or TRBD2 (5 bases each). CDR3 length: 16 residues. Germline CDR1 is MNHEY and CDR2 is SVGEGT. Trimming pared 4 bases from V and 1 base from J, leaving 16 bases between. CDR3 DNA: TGTGCCAGCAGTTCAATACGGACGGGGCCCCAAGAGACCCAGTACTTC. Translating gives CASSSIRTGPQETQYF.

The rearrangement links TRBV7-2 to TRBJ2-3; possibly TRBD2 for D (6 bases). Trimming shortened V by 5 bases and J by 2 bases, and 14 bases separated the two germline ends. Per the germline V gene, CDR1 is SGHTA and CDR2 is FQGNSA. This CDR3 has 15 amino acids. CDR3 region: CASSIPGLSTDTQYF. As DNA, the CDR3 is TGTGCCAGCAGCATCCCGGGACTCTCCACAGATACGCAGTATTTT.

The chain uses TRBV11-2 and TRBJ1-1; 9 nucleotides line up with TRBD1. V shed 5 bases, J shed 1 base, and the junction held 2 bases outside the gene matches. CDR3 length: 14 amino acids. CDR1 is SGHAT and CDR2 is FQNNGV in the germline V gene. For the CDR3, the DNA is TGTGCCAGCAGCCTGACAGGGGGGAACACTGAAGCTTTCTTT. Amino acids: CASSLTGGNTEAFF.

This clone was counted a single time. The chain joins TRBV28 to TRBJ1-1; possibly TRBD1 for D (6 bases). The length of the CDR3 is 17 residues. The germline CDR1 and CDR2 sequences are MDHEN and SYDVKM. Trimming cost V 3 bases and J 6 bases, with 23 bases left between them. CDR3 in amino acids: CASSFLPGARGGSEAFF. The CDR3 bases are TGTGCCAGCAGTTTTCTTCCGGGGGCCCGCGGGGGCTCTGAAGCTTTCTTT.

The rearrangement joins TRBV30 to TRBJ1-2, with D unclear. There are 11 residues in the CDR3. Trimming took off 1 base at V and 3 bases at J, with 3 bases between the two ends. Per the germline V gene, CDR1 is GTSNPN and CDR2 is SVGIG (reference sequence). The CDR3 region has the DNA TGTGCCTGGAGTGGGTACTATGGCTACACCTTC. This translates into CAWSGYYGYTF.

V usage is TRBV27 and J usage is TRBJ1-1; no firm D call. Looked up from germline, CDR1 is MNHEY and CDR2 is SMNVEV (reference sequence). V was cut by 2 bases and J by 3 bases, with 7 bases left in between. The CDR3 has 13 amino acids. In DNA, the CDR3 is TGTGCCAGCAGTTTAACGGGGTACACTGAAGCTTTCTTT. Its translation is CASSLTGYTEAFF.

The chain uses TRBV7-8 and TRBJ1-3, with D hard to call. V lost 2 bases to trimming and J lost 3 bases, with 8 bases between them. CDR3 length: 14 residues. Germline CDR1 reads SGHVS; CDR2 reads FQNEAQ. CDR3 bases: TGTGCCAGCAGCTTATATTTCGGTGGAAACACCATATATTTT. Amino acids: CASSLYFGGNTIYF. The full variable domain, in which reference TRBV7-8 and TRBJ1-3 provide the parts outside the CDR3, is GAGVSQSPRYKVAKRGQDVALRCDPISGHVSLFWYQQALGQGPEFLTYFQNEAQLDKSGLPSDRFFAERPEGSVSTLKIQRTQQEDSAVYLCASSLYFGGNTIYFGEGSWLTVV.

The J gene is TRBJ2-7, the V gene TRBV27; no reliable D call. The CDR3 has 17 residues. The germline V gene encodes CDR1 MNHEY and CDR2 SMNVEV (reference sequence). V lost 6 bases and J lost 4, with 25 bases in between. CDR3 DNA sequence: TGTGCCAGCAGGTCTTTCGGCCCCGCCTCATCCACGTACGAGCAGTACTTC. Its protein product is CASRSFGPASSTYEQYF.

The DNA of the CDR3 is TGCGCCAGCAGTGAGACAGGGCCTAACACTGAAGCTTTCTTT. It translates to CASSETGPNTEAFF. This chain connects TRBV10-2 to TRBJ1-1; TRBD1 might be the D (6 bases). CDR1 is WSHSY, CDR2 SAAADI, per germline. CDR3 size: 14 residues. Trimming removed 2 bases from V and 2 bases from J, with 9 bases in between.

This CDR3 reads CASSLFSKGLDYGYTF. In DNA, the CDR3 is TGTGCCAGCAGCTTGTTTAGTAAGGGGCTCGACTATGGCTACACCTTC. This chain connects TRBV13 to TRBJ1-2, with D perhaps TRBD1 (5 bases). Trimming cost V 3 bases and J 3 bases, with 17 bases left between them. The germline V gene has CDR1 PRHDT and CDR2 FYEKMQ (reference sequence). This CDR3 has 16 residues.

The V and J genes are TRBV19 and TRBJ1-1, with TRBD1 as a possible D gene (6 bases). Trimming shortened V by 4 bases and J by 7 bases, and 16 bases separated the two germline ends. The CDR3 contains 14 residues. The germline gives CDR1 LNHDA, CDR2 SQIVND (reference sequence). CDR3 in DNA: TGTGCCAGTAGTAAGGGGCGGGGGGCGAATGAAGCTTTCTTT. Encoded protein: CASSKGRGANEAFF.

J is TRBJ1-1 and V is TRBV19, with 11 bases aligning to TRBD1. The ends lost 7 bases at V and 4 bases at J; junction bases unmatched: 17. The CDR3 length is 18 residues. Per germline, CDR1 LNHDA and CDR2 SQIVND (reference sequence). The CDR3 region has the DNA TGTGCCAGTAAAACCGGGACAGGGGGTTTTAGACGAAGCACTGAAGCTTTCTTT. This translates into CASKTGTGGFRRSTEAFF. Together with reference TRBV19 and TRBJ1-1, the CDR3 gives the full variable domain: DGGITQSPKYLFRKEGQNVTLSCEQNLNHDAMYWYRQDPGQGLRLIYYSQIVNDFQKGDIAEGYSVSREKKESFPLTVTSAQKNPTAFYLCASKTGTGGFRRSTEAFFGQGTRLTVV.

V is TRBV30 and J is TRBJ1-1; D might be TRBD1 (5 bases). CDR3 length: 12 amino acids. CDR1 GTSNPN and CDR2 SVGIG come from the germline V gene (reference sequence). V lost 1 base and J lost 4, with 7 bases in between. This CDR3 reads CAWSAGGTEAFF. CDR3 sequence (DNA): TGTGCCTGGAGTGCGGGGGGCACTGAAGCTTTCTTT.

A few counts support this clone. The chain carries TRBV27 and TRBJ1-2; D gene unclear. CDR1 and CDR2 (germline): MNHEY, SMNVEV (reference sequence). There are 13 residues in the CDR3. Trimming left V 0 bases short and J 4 bases short, with 6 bases between. Written as DNA, the CDR3 is TGTGCCAGCAGTTTATCGTCGAGCTATGGCTACACCTTC. Protein sequence: CASSLSSSYGYTF.

The chain combines TRBV7-2 with TRBJ1-1; a weak D match, TRBD1 (6 bases). CDR3 length: 16 amino acids. In germline, CDR1 is SGHTA, CDR2 FQGNSA. V was clipped by 2 bases and J by 7 bases, with 20 bases between them. CDR3 DNA: TGTGCCAGCAGCTTAACTCAGGGGCCCCTCGGGGGTGAAGCTTTCTTT. Residues: CASSLTQGPLGGEAFF.

The chain employs TRBV10-3 and TRBJ1-3, with D uncertain. This CDR3 is 15 amino acids long. CDR1 ENHRY and CDR2 SYGVKD come from the germline V gene. The germline V and J ends were trimmed by 6 bases and 0 bases, with 12 bases remaining between them. The CDR3 reads CAIRVGLGSGNTIYF. In DNA form, the CDR3 reads TGTGCCATCAGGGTTGGTTTGGGCTCTGGAAACACCATATATTTT.

The V gene is TRBV6-5, the J gene TRBJ2-2; D ambiguous. Germline assignment: CDR1 MNHEY and CDR2 SVGAGI. The CDR3 is 15 amino acids. Trimming took 4 bases from V and 1 from J, leaving 10 bases between them. The CDR3 nucleotides are TGTGCCAGCAGTTGGGCGCCTGTGAACACCGGGGAGCTGTTTTTT. Protein sequence: CASSWAPVNTGELFF.

This clone was picked up a small number of times. The CDR3 is CASSEAASGLYNEQFF. In DNA, the CDR3 is TGTGCCAGCAGTGAAGCGGCTAGCGGGCTCTACAATGAGCAGTTCTTC. This rearrangement joins TRBV25-1 to TRBJ2-1, with 8 positions matching TRBD2. Germline CDR1 and CDR2: MGHDK and SYGVNS. This CDR3 comprises 16 residues. V was clipped by 2 bases and J by 3 bases; unmatched bases: 6.

This rearrangement joins TRBV7-9 to TRBJ1-2; D is uncertain. Germline CDR1 reads SEHNR; CDR2 reads FQNEAQ (reference sequence). This CDR3 is built from 15 residues. The ends were cut back, 5 bases at V and 8 bases at J, with 21 bases in the middle. For the CDR3, the DNA is TGTGCCAGCAGCCGACAACTCCACACACCTGGAGGCTACACCTTC. This codes for CASSRQLHTPGGYTF.

The genes are TRBV10-2 and TRBJ1-2, with 7 bases matching TRBD1. V was clipped by 5 bases and J by 6 bases; unmatched bases: 6. CDR1 and CDR2 from the germline V gene are WSHSY and SAAADI. There are 13 residues in the CDR3. The CDR3 coding sequence is TGCGCCAGCAGTCAGACAGGGTCTGATGGCTACACCTTC. As protein: CASSQTGSDGYTF.

This chain connects TRBV19 to TRBJ2-3, with D maybe TRBD2 (6 bases). Germline lookup yields CDR1 LNHDA and CDR2 SQIVND (reference sequence). The CDR3 totals 15 residues. V was trimmed by 7 bases and J by 2 bases, leaving 16 bases between them. DNA of the CDR3: TGTGCCAGTACAGTTAGGAGGGATGTCACAGATACGCAGTATTTT. Protein: CASTVRRDVTDTQYF.

The chain employs TRBV13 and TRBJ2-1, with TRBD2 as a possible D gene (5 bases). This CDR3 has 17 amino acids. Germline CDR1 is PRHDT and CDR2 is FYEKMQ (reference sequence). Trimming left V 5 bases short and J 1 base short, with 18 bases between. The CDR3 nucleotides are TGTGCCAGCAGCCCTCGGGGTTTCGAAGGGTCCTACAATGAGCAGTTCTTC. It yields the protein CASSPRGFEGSYNEQFF.

The V gene is TRBV7-2, the J gene TRBJ2-2, with 14 bases aligning to TRBD2. Germline-derived CDR1 and CDR2 are SGHTA and FQGNSA. Unmatched junction bases numbered 6, after V lost 4 bases and J lost 5 bases. This CDR3 comprises 17 residues. The CDR3 DNA follows: TGTGCCAGCAGCTACCCGGGACTAGCGGGAGATACCGGGGAGCTGTTTTTT. It specifies CASSYPGLAGDTGELFF.

V is TRBV28 and J is TRBJ1-5, with D unresolved. Trimming shortened V by 3 bases and J by 2 bases, and 17 bases separated the two germline ends. Germline CDR1 MDHEN, CDR2 SYDVKM. This CDR3 comprises 17 residues. This chain's CDR3 is CASSLDVLGWGNQPQHF. The CDR3 nucleotides read TGTGCCAGCAGTTTGGATGTATTGGGCTGGGGCAATCAGCCCCAGCATTTT.